Following are 30 T cell receptor beta chains from one sample sequenced in a study of shared clonotypes between healthy human individuals. Method: immunoSEQ multiplex PCR; TCRdb's copy keeps in-frame clones and lacks some. This table holds about 690,000 clones, about 92% found once. The sample taken for sequencing was memory CD8+ T cells from PBMCs. Subset here: CD45RO+ cells pooled with CCR7-negative TemRA cells. All receptors derive from a man between 18 and 29 years old in good health. Some clones in this sample may be carry-over from other donors' samples.

The CDR3 reads CASRGAHEAFF. CDR3 nucleotides: TGTGCCAGCCGGGGGGCCCATGAAGCTTTCTTT. This chain links TRBV5-4 with TRBJ1-1; D is possibly TRBD1 (6 bases). There are 11 residues in the CDR3. Between the trimmed V and J ends, which lost 7 bases and 7 bases, there was a span of 11 bases. CDR1 and CDR2 from the germline V gene are SGHNT and YYREEE (reference sequence).

The chain couples TRBV9 to TRBJ2-1; 9 positions match TRBD1. V shed 4 bases and J 9 bases; nucleotides not matched to a gene: 11. CDR1 and CDR2 (germline): SGDLS, YYNGEE. The CDR3 is made up of 15 amino acids. The CDR3 sequence: CASSSPGTGNTEQFF. The CDR3 DNA reads as TGTGCCAGCAGCTCCCCCGGGACAGGGAATACTGAGCAGTTCTTC.

This clone was detected once. The chain employs TRBV9 and TRBJ2-1; unclear D gene. The CDR3 consists of 16 residues. Trimming shortened V by 2 bases and J by 2 bases, and 14 bases separated the two germline ends. Germline values: CDR1 SGDLS, CDR2 YYNGEE. The CDR3 bases are TGTGCCAGCAGCGTTCGTGGCGGAGCCACCTACAATGAGCAGTTCTTC. This translates into CASSVRGGATYNEQFF.

In nucleotides, the CDR3 is TGCGCCAGCAGCCAAGGGGGCGGCACAGATACGCAGTATTTT. It translates to CASSQGGGTDTQYF. The chain links TRBV4-1 to TRBJ2-3; D may be TRBD1 (5 bases). Trimming took 1 base from V and 1 from J, leaving 6 bases between them. Germline V CDR1 and CDR2: MGHRA, YSYEKL. This CDR3 region has 14 residues.

Only one count was recorded for this clone. The chain employs TRBV28 and TRBJ2-7; 11 bases agree with TRBD2. V trimming: 7 bases; J trimming: 7 bases; junction bases outside the gene matches: 12. Looked up from germline, CDR1 is MDHEN and CDR2 is SYDVKM. This CDR3 is built from 15 residues. This CDR3 reads CASKLAGGVLREQYF. Written as DNA, the CDR3 is TGTGCCAGCAAATTAGCGGGAGGGGTGTTGAGAGAGCAGTACTTC.

Only a few counts were recorded for this clone. The V call is TRBV7-9, the J call TRBJ1-3; D gene uncertain. Germline lookup yields CDR1 SEHNR and CDR2 FQNEAQ (reference sequence). The CDR3 sequence is 13 residues long. V shed 4 bases and J shed 4 bases, with 8 bases lying between them. The CDR3 DNA reads as TGTGCCAGCAGCTCAGAGACGGGAAACACCATATATTTT. Translated, it gives CASSSETGNTIYF.

The CDR3 protein is CASSLTGVNEQFF. Written as DNA, the CDR3 is TGTGCCAGCAGTCTTACAGGGGTCAATGAGCAGTTCTTC. V usage is TRBV2 and J usage is TRBJ2-1, with 7 bases fitting TRBD1. This CDR3 has 13 amino acids. V lost 5 bases, J lost 6 bases, and 4 bases stayed unmatched. CDR1 is SNHLY, CDR2 FYNNEI, per germline.

This chain joins TRBV7-6 and TRBJ2-7, with no clear D. V was clipped by 5 bases and J by 6 bases, with 14 bases between them. CDR3 length equals 13 residues. Germline CDR1 and CDR2: SGHVS and FNYEAQ. The CDR3 coding sequence is TGTGCCAGCAGCCCCCTCGGTTTGGGCGAGCAGTACTTC. Translation: CASSPLGLGEQYF.

This chain joins TRBV10-3 and TRBJ2-2; 7 positions agree with TRBD2. The trim removed 2 bases at V and 6 bases at J, leaving 6 bases unmatched. Germline V lookup: CDR1 ENHRY, CDR2 SYGVKD. CDR3 length equals 15 residues. The CDR3 here is CAISEEAGVAGELFF. The CDR3 nucleotides are TGTGCCATCAGTGAGGAGGCGGGAGTTGCCGGGGAGCTGTTTTTT.

The rearrangement uses TRBV15 and TRBJ1-4; no firm D call. The length of the CDR3 is 17 residues. Germline CDR1 is LNHNV and CDR2 is YYDKDF (reference sequence). With 0 bases removed from V and 3 bases from J, the gap between germline ends came to 14 bases. The CDR3 bases are TGTGCCACCAGCAGAGATTGGGAGGGTCGAGCTAATGAAAAACTGTTTTTT. This translates into CATSRDWEGRANEKLFF.

DNA of the CDR3: TGTGCCAGCAGCCTAACTCAGGGGTCCGGGGAGCTGTTTTTT. Protein product: CASSLTQGSGELFF. This chain uses TRBV5-5 with TRBJ2-2, with TRBD1 as a possible D gene (6 bases). Germline assignment: CDR1 SGHKS and CDR2 YYEKEE (reference sequence). With 4 bases removed from V and 6 bases from J, the gap between germline ends came to 13 bases. This CDR3 comprises 14 residues.

This clone was seen a single time. The genes are TRBV2 and TRBJ2-7; 11 bases align to TRBD2. The CDR3 covers 16 residues. Looked up from germline, CDR1 is SNHLY and CDR2 is FYNNEI. Trimming removed 6 bases from V and 5 bases from J; junction bases left unmatched: 12. The CDR3 here is CASSPGLAAVRNEQYF. The DNA for the CDR3 is TGTGCCAGCAGCCCGGGACTAGCGGCCGTCCGGAACGAGCAGTACTTC.

The rearrangement links TRBV7-9 to TRBJ1-2; TRBD1 agrees at 7 bases. Germline V lookup: CDR1 SEHNR, CDR2 FQNEAQ (reference sequence). J gave up 6 bases and V 4 bases, and 5 bases lay outside the gene matches. This CDR3 has 13 amino acids. CDR3 region: CASSSGGGDGYTF. The CDR3 coding sequence is TGTGCCAGCAGCTCGGGAGGGGGCGATGGCTACACCTTC. Combining the CDR3 with reference TRBV7-9 and TRBJ1-2 gives the whole variable domain DTGVSQNPRHKITKRGQNVTFRCDPISEHNRLYWYRQTLGQGPEFLTYFQNEAQLEKSRLLSDRFSAERPKGSFSTLEIQRTEQGDSAMYLCASSSGGGDGYTFGSGTRLTVV.

The chain joins TRBV11-1 to TRBJ2-1, with 7 nucleotides matching TRBD1. CDR3 length equals 14 residues. Trimming took 4 bases from V and 7 from J; bases not matched to a gene: 7. CDR1 and CDR2 (germline): SGHAT, FQDESV (reference sequence). CDR3 sequence reads: CASSSYRGSNEQFF. In DNA, the CDR3 is TGTGCCAGCAGCTCGTACAGGGGATCAAATGAGCAGTTCTTC.

The chain has TRBV28 and TRBJ2-5, with 8 bases matching TRBD2. V dropped 2 bases and J dropped 4; count of bases not matched to a gene: 15. Germline V CDR1 and CDR2: MDHEN, SYDVKM. The CDR3 is 18 amino acids. This CDR3 is CASSLKVRGGKGRETQYF. CDR3 bases: TGTGCCAGCAGTTTAAAGGTTCGGGGGGGAAAAGGTCGAGAGACCCAGTACTTC.

The chain couples TRBV27 to TRBJ2-1; 7 bases are shared with TRBD2. This CDR3 region has 16 residues. CDR1 is MNHEY and CDR2 is SMNVEV in the germline V gene (reference sequence). Trimming at V came to 0 bases and at J to 4 bases, leaving 6 bases not matched to a gene. This chain's CDR3 is CASSLSARGTYNEQFF. The DNA of the CDR3 is TGTGCCAGCAGTTTATCTGCGCGGGGGACTTACAATGAGCAGTTCTTC.

In this sample, this clone turned up once. The J gene is TRBJ1-2, the V gene TRBV5-5; TRBD1 matches 9 bases. Germline V lookup: CDR1 SGHKS, CDR2 YYEKEE (reference sequence). The CDR3 sequence is 14 residues long. Germline trimming cut 4 bases from V and 8 bases from J; bases unmatched to any gene: 9. The CDR3 loop reads CASSLRTGDWGYTF. The CDR3 DNA follows: TGTGCCAGCAGCCTACGGACAGGGGATTGGGGCTACACCTTC.

This chain uses TRBV25-1 with TRBJ1-4; possible D gene TRBD1, 6 bases. The CDR3 runs to 12 residues. The germline V and J ends were trimmed by 6 bases and 8 bases, with 10 bases remaining between them. Per the germline V gene, CDR1 is MGHDK and CDR2 is SYGVNS. CDR3 bases: TGTGCCAGCAGCCCAGGGGCCGAAAAACTGTTTTTT. This gives the protein CASSPGAEKLFF.

This chain links TRBV4-1 with TRBJ2-7; 7 positions match TRBD2. Looked up from germline, CDR1 is MGHRA and CDR2 is YSYEKL. Germline trimming cut 0 bases from V and 0 bases from J; bases unmatched to any gene: 5. CDR3 length: 16 residues. CDR3 DNA: TGCGCCAGCAGCCAAGAATTGGCGGGAGTCTCCTACGAGCAGTACTTC. It is translated as CASSQELAGVSYEQYF.

The rearrangement joins TRBV7-2 to TRBJ1-2; no definite D call. This CDR3 contains 14 residues. Germline V gene sequence: CDR1 SGHTA, CDR2 FQGNSA. Trimming removed 4 bases at V and 2 bases at J, with 11 bases between. DNA of the CDR3: TGTGCCAGCAGCTCGTTCCAGGAGAACTATGGCTACACCTTC. Translating it yields CASSSFQENYGYTF.

This chain links TRBV2 with TRBJ2-5; D is unresolved. Germline V gene sequence: CDR1 SNHLY, CDR2 FYNNEI. V lost 10 bases and J 7 bases, leaving 16 bases between the germline ends. The CDR3 loop spans 12 amino acids. CDR3 DNA: TGTGCCACCCCTGGCGTTCTTCGGACCCAGTACTTC. Encoded protein: CATPGVLRTQYF.

This clone was recorded only once. CDR3 DNA sequence: TGTGCCAGCAGTTCCCACTCTCTCGACAGGGGCCAACTCCAAGAGACCCAGTACTTC. It is translated as CASSSHSLDRGQLQETQYF. The chain is built from TRBV27 and TRBJ2-5, with 8 bases aligning to TRBD1. The CDR3 consists of 19 residues. Germline lookup yields CDR1 MNHEY and CDR2 SMNVEV (reference sequence). V shed 4 bases and J 1 base; nucleotides not matched to a gene: 17.

The chain links TRBV4-1 to TRBJ2-7; 10 bases are a match to TRBD1. The CDR3 sequence is 14 residues long. CDR1 and CDR2 (germline): MGHRA, YSYEKL. V gave up 1 base and J gave up 5 bases; unmatched junction bases: 2. The CDR3 loop reads CASSQGGTGDEQYF. As DNA, the CDR3 is TGCGCCAGCAGCCAAGGTGGGACAGGGGACGAGCAGTACTTC.

The V call is TRBV27, the J call TRBJ2-7; 11 positions agree with TRBD2. V lost 6 bases to trimming and J lost 0 bases; unmatched junction nucleotides: 4. The CDR3 is 15 residues long. Germline V gives CDR1 MNHEY, CDR2 SMNVEV (reference sequence). CDR3 region: CASSPTSGSSYEQYF. As DNA, the CDR3 is TGTGCCAGCAGCCCAACTAGCGGGAGCTCCTACGAGCAGTACTTC.

In this sample, this clone turned up once. V and J are TRBV11-1 and TRBJ2-5; 9 bases line up with TRBD2. This CDR3 region has 18 residues. The junction had 16 bases not matched to a gene; V was cut back by 5 bases and J by 3 bases. CDR1 is SGHAT and CDR2 is FQDESV in the germline V gene (reference sequence). The CDR3: CASSPGLARDPTKETQYF. The CDR3, as DNA: TGTGCCAGCAGCCCCGGACTAGCGAGAGATCCGACAAAAGAGACCCAGTACTTC.

V gene TRBV7-7 combines with J gene TRBJ2-6; D may be TRBD2 (5 bases). This CDR3 has 18 amino acids. CDR1 is SSHAT, CDR2 FNYEAQ, per germline (reference sequence). The germline V and J ends were trimmed by 1 base and 0 bases, with 13 bases remaining between them. The CDR3 region is CASSLGPDGGSGANVLTF. In DNA form, the CDR3 reads TGTGCCAGCAGCTTAGGACCCGACGGAGGCTCTGGGGCCAACGTCCTGACTTTC.

A remark on this clone: The identical CDR3 is also encoded by other nucleotide sequences in the sample. This sequence joins TRBV2 and TRBJ2-1, with 8 bases aligning to TRBD2. CDR3 length: 15 amino acids. The J segment lost 0 bases and the V segment lost 5 bases, leaving 3 bases of the junction unmatched. Germline V lookup: CDR1 SNHLY, CDR2 FYNNEI. CDR3 DNA: TGTGCCAGCAGTCCGAGCGGGAGCTCCTACAATGAGCAGTTCTTC. As protein: CASSPSGSSYNEQFF.

The V gene is TRBV28, the J gene TRBJ2-7; D ambiguous. There are 15 residues in the CDR3. The V end lost 5 bases, the J end lost 1 base, and 15 bases lay between the germline ends. Per the germline V gene, CDR1 is MDHEN and CDR2 is SYDVKM. Here the CDR3 reads CASSQGDFGSYEQYF. The DNA of the CDR3 is TGTGCCAGCAGTCAAGGAGACTTTGGATCCTACGAGCAGTACTTC.

This clone was detected only once. The gene calls are TRBV27 and TRBJ2-1; the match to TRBD2 covers 7 bases. The CDR3 contains 16 residues. Germline V gene lookup returns CDR1 MNHEY and CDR2 SMNVEV (reference sequence). After removal of 5 bases from V and 1 base from J, the junction contained 8 bases not matched to a gene. CDR3 nucleotide sequence: TGTGCCAGCAGTACGAGAGCTAGCGGATCCTACAATGAGCAGTTCTTC. Its translation: CASSTRASGSYNEQFF.

V is TRBV4-3 and J is TRBJ2-7; D is perhaps TRBD1 or TRBD2 (5 bases each). Germline CDR1 is LGHNA and CDR2 is YSLEER. The CDR3 totals 18 residues. Trimming removed 4 bases from V and 3 bases from J, with 25 bases in between. Here the CDR3 reads CASSPMHQPEGRFYEQYF. Here the CDR3 DNA reads TGCGCCAGCAGCCCAATGCACCAACCAGAGGGACGGTTCTACGAGCAGTACTTC.